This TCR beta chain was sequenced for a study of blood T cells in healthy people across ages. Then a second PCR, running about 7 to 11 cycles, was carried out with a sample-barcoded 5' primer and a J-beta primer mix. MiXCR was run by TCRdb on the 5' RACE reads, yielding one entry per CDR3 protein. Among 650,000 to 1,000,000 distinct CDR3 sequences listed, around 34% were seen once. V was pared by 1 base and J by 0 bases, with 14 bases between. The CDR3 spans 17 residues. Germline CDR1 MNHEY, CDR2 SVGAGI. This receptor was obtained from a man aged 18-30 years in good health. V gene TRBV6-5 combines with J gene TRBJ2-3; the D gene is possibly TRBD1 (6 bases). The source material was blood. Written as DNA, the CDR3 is TGTGCCAGCAGTTACTTCTACAGGGCCGAGAGCACAGATACGCAGTATTTT. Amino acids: CASSYFYRAESTDTQYF.